This T cell receptor beta chain was recovered during a study of metastatic and nonmetastatic thyroid tumors (dated by TCRdb to 2019 to 2021). About the investigation overall: Repertoires from peripheral blood and from tumor or nodule tissue samples of malignant and benign thyroid patients were compared. Paper-wide results and their limitations: In both blood and tumor samples, TCR beta diversity was reported to be significantly higher in malignant tumors than in benign nodules.

The germline V gene (reference sequence) provides CDR1 LNHNV and CDR2 YYDKDF. Measured from the cysteine to the phenylalanine, the CDR3 is 14 residues long. Only the CDR3 region is kept as DNA, spanning 42 bases read in frame from base 1. V and J are truncated by 2 bases and 3 bases respectively, leaving an intervening sequence of 7 bases. This clone has ten or more counts. There is no known antigen for this receptor. No base quality information exists; no much larger clone differs at one position. Before undergoing thyroid surgery, none of the patients had been given any kind of treatment. Patient clinical samples collected from about 2011 to 2018 were retrospectively analysed using T-cell receptor beta sequencing. Libraries came from PCR. TCRdb names Illumina HiSeq 4000 as the instrument used. High-throughput sequencing was used to profile the TCR beta-chain CDR3 region of every patient. The published analysis was carried out like this. The researchers built a classifier to tell apart papillary thyroid cancer patients with distant metastasis, based on CDR3 differences among clinicopathological groups. To measure repertoire diversity the researchers used the Shannon index, while the Morisita-Horn index served to gauge how similar the tumor and blood repertoires were. The public reads were reprocessed in TCRdb via fastp at Q25 and MiXCR, keeping in-frame beta chains. For this entry, the V and J calls and clone size follow TCRdb and not the study's own pipeline. For this sample the table gives several thousand clones, of which roughly 27% were detected only once. Together, the top ten hold more than 25% of the sample.

This clonotype was sampled from a female donor with papillary thyroid cancer or a benign thyroid nodule (not recorded which). Some clones in this sample may be carry-over from other donors' samples. Here the chain combines TRBV15 and TRBJ1-4, with the D gene not clear enough to name. The sequenced material came from tumor tissue. The base sequence is TGTGCCACCAGCAGAAAGGCAGCTAATGAAAAACTGTTTTTT. Translated, this gives CATSRKAANEKLFF.